The present T cell receptor beta chain was sequenced within a study of blood T cell repertoires in COVID-19. In the study's own analysis: Amplifying reference gene primers gave estimates of nucleated cell counts. Some clones are missing from TCRdb's copy, which holds only in-frame ones; the method was immunoSEQ multiplex PCR. That table furnishes V, J and clone size, whereas the DNA furnished D and trimming. The table lists about 140,000 clones, roughly 85% of them singletons. Germline V CDR1 and CDR2: SGHTA, FQGNSA. The trim removed 2 bases at V and 1 base at J, leaving 7 bases unmatched. The CDR3 totals 16 residues.

The rearrangement uses TRBV7-2 and TRBJ1-1; 7 positions match TRBD1. This sequence originates from a middle-aged man with acute or convalescent COVID-19. The sample was peripheral blood. The CDR3 here is CASSLQANRGNTEAFF. The CDR3 DNA reads TGTGCCAGCAGCTTACAGGCCAACAGGGGGAACACTGAAGCTTTCTTT.